Following are 20 T cell receptor beta chains from one sample sequenced in a study of blood T cell repertoires in COVID-19. The protocol was immunoSEQ multiplex PCR, while the TCRdb copy is restricted to in-frame clones and leaves out a portion. The data show 35,000 to 55,000 clones, with roughly four fifths seen just once and 6.5% to 9% held by the top ten. The sequenced material came from peripheral blood. These receptors all stem from a man between 60 and 70 years old with active COVID-19.

The chain couples TRBV5-4 to TRBJ2-5; weak D call: TRBD2 (5 bases). CDR1 SGHNT and CDR2 YYREEE come from the germline V gene (reference sequence). With 0 bases removed from V and 5 bases from J, the gap between germline ends came to 8 bases. The CDR3 is made up of 13 amino acids. The CDR3 here is CASSLERRETQYF. For the CDR3, the DNA is TGTGCCAGCAGCTTGGAGAGGAGGGAGACCCAGTACTTC. The full variable domain, its missing parts supplied by reference TRBV5-4 and TRBJ2-5, is ETGVTQSPTHLIKTRGQQVTLRCSSQSGHNTVSWYQQALGQGPQFIFQYYREEENGRGNFPPRFSGLQFPNYSSELNVNALELDDSALYLCASSLERRETQYFGPGTRLLVL.

This sequence joins TRBV6-6 and TRBJ2-7; the D gene is possibly TRBD1 (5 bases). CDR1 is MNHNY, CDR2 SVGAGI, per germline (reference sequence). Trimming shortened V by 0 bases and J by 2 bases, and 8 bases separated the two germline ends. This CDR3 is built from 14 residues. CDR3 DNA sequence: TGTGCCAGCAGTTACTCGAGACAGACCTACGAGCAGTACTTC. This sequence encodes CASSYSRQTYEQYF.

This sequence joins TRBV12-1 and TRBJ2-3; TRBD2, the D gene given by the table, was not confirmed from the DNA. TRBV12-1 represents a pseudogene. The CDR3 is made up of 17 amino acids. CDR3 nucleotide sequence: TGTGCCAGCAGCTTCTCCCGGACTAGCGGATCCACAGATACGCAGTATTTT. This encodes CASSFSRTSGSTDTQYF.

This clone was detected once. This rearrangement joins TRBV21-1 to TRBJ2-3; TRBD2 was called by the table and not checked on the DNA. TRBV21-1 is described as a pseudogene. This CDR3 has 14 residues. The CDR3: CASSKVLDSDTQYF. CDR3 nucleotide sequence: TGTGCCAGCAGCAAAGTTCTAGATTCAGATACGCAGTATTTT.

The chain employs TRBV19 and TRBJ2-1; TRBD1 matches 9 bases. CDR1 is LNHDA, CDR2 SQIVND, per germline (reference sequence). The CDR3 runs 15 residues. Trimming took 7 bases from V and 9 from J; bases not matched to a gene: 13. CDR3 protein: CASTSTGGGRSEQFF. CDR3 coding DNA: TGTGCCAGTACCTCGACAGGGGGAGGGAGGAGTGAGCAGTTCTTC.

There are a few counts of this clone. This sample also contains other DNA sequences that code for the same CDR3. This chain joins TRBV4-3 and TRBJ1-5; a weak D match, TRBD1 (5 bases). The germline V and J ends were trimmed by 4 bases and 4 bases, with 8 bases remaining between them. The germline V gene encodes CDR1 LGHNA and CDR2 YSLEER. The CDR3 sequence is 13 residues long. DNA for the CDR3: TGCGCCAGCAGCCCGGGGGAGAATCAGCCCCAGCATTTT. Translated, it gives CASSPGENQPQHF.

There are a few counts of this clone. DNA for the CDR3: TGTGCCAGTAGGTCCCTAGCGGGAAGCTACGAGCAGTACTTC. Translated: CASRSLAGSYEQYF. The rearrangement joins TRBV19 to TRBJ2-7; 9 bases map to TRBD2. The germline CDR1 and CDR2 sequences are LNHDA and SQIVND (reference sequence). CDR3 length equals 14 residues. J lost 3 bases, V lost 6 bases, and 6 bases had no gene match. Based on the CDR3 plus reference TRBV19 and TRBJ2-7, the full variable domain is DGGITQSPKYLFRKEGQNVTLSCEQNLNHDAMYWYRQDPGQGLRLIYYSQIVNDFQKGDIAEGYSVSREKKESFPLTVTSAQKNPTAFYLCASRSLAGSYEQYFGPGTRLTVT.

The chain's CDR3 is CASSPLGAQETQYF. CDR3 DNA sequence: TGTGCCAGCAGCCCCCTGGGGGCCCAAGAGACCCAGTACTTC. V gene TRBV7-2 combines with J gene TRBJ2-5, with D tentatively TRBD1 (6 bases). The CDR3 is made up of 14 amino acids. Trimming stripped 5 bases from V and 1 base from J, with 11 bases between. From germline, CDR1 is SGHTA and CDR2 FQGNSA.

The chain uses TRBV5-8 and TRBJ1-5, with D unclear. This CDR3 is 13 amino acids long. V was shortened by 4 bases and J by 3 bases, with 8 bases between the two germline ends. Germline V gives CDR1 SGHTS, CDR2 YDEGEE. The CDR3 sequence is CASSPDNNQPQHF. Written as DNA, the CDR3 is TGTGCCAGCAGCCCCGACAACAATCAGCCCCAGCATTTT.

V and J are TRBV10-2 and TRBJ2-6; tentatively, D is TRBD1 (5 bases). Germline loops: CDR1 WSHSY, CDR2 SAAADI. Trimming shortened V by 9 bases and J by 2 bases, and 8 bases separated the two germline ends. CDR3 length: 13 residues. The CDR3 sequence: CASQGAGANVLTF. For the CDR3, the DNA is TGCGCCAGTCAGGGTGCTGGGGCCAACGTCCTGACTTTC.

The rearrangement links TRBV23-1 to TRBJ2-1; a possible D gene is TRBD2 (5 bases). TRBV23-1 is annotated as an ORF whose role is uncertain. With 2 bases removed from V and 4 bases from J, the gap between germline ends came to 24 bases. CDR3 length equals 19 residues. DNA for the CDR3: TGCGCCAGCAGTCAAACACCCGATTTGGGAGTCAAGGGTTACAATGAGCAGTTCTTC. It yields the protein CASSQTPDLGVKGYNEQFF.

This chain connects TRBV6-6 to TRBJ2-1; 7 nucleotides line up with TRBD1. The CDR3 has 15 residues. CDR1 and CDR2 from the germline V gene are MNHNY and SVGAGI (reference sequence). V dropped 8 bases and J dropped 2; count of bases not matched to a gene: 9. The CDR3 spells CASGASGTAYNEQFF. The DNA for the CDR3 is TGTGCCAGCGGCGCATCCGGGACAGCCTACAATGAGCAGTTCTTC.

V is TRBV6-6 and J is TRBJ2-7, with 11 bases identical to TRBD1. The CDR3 loop spans 16 amino acids. From germline, CDR1 is MNHNY and CDR2 SVGAGI (reference sequence). After removal of 6 bases from V and 1 base from J, the junction contained 8 bases not matched to a gene. For the CDR3, the DNA is TGTGCCAGCAGAGGGACCGGGACAGGGGGATCCTACGAGCAGTACTTC. Translated, it gives CASRGTGTGGSYEQYF.

V is TRBV6-5 and J is TRBJ2-7; 12 bases align to TRBD2. Germline V gene lookup returns CDR1 MNHEY and CDR2 SVGAGI. With V trimmed by 6 bases and J by 3 bases, 3 bases remained unmatched. The length of the CDR3 is 14 residues. CDR3 amino acids: CASSLAGGDYEQYF. CDR3 DNA: TGTGCCAGCAGCCTAGCGGGGGGGGACTACGAGCAGTACTTC.

The chain employs TRBV6-5 and TRBJ2-4; TRBD2 might be the D (6 bases). V shed 3 bases and J shed 0 bases, with 9 bases lying between them. The CDR3 has 15 amino acids. Germline-derived CDR1 and CDR2 are MNHEY and SVGAGI. The CDR3 sequence: CASSYGGVAKNIQYF. DNA for the CDR3: TGTGCCAGCAGTTATGGCGGGGTAGCCAAAAACATTCAGTACTTC.

On this clone itself: At one end, the junction sequence differs from germline, possibly due to a read error. The same CDR3 can be traced to other DNA sequences in this sample. The V gene is TRBV3-1 (or the pseudogene TRBV3-2), the J gene TRBJ1-6; D is possibly TRBD1 (6 bases). Per the germline V gene, CDR1 is LGHDT and CDR2 is YNNKEL (reference sequence). CDR3 length equals 14 residues. CDR3 loop: CASSPMDRNSPLHF. The CDR3 DNA follows: TGTGCCAGCAGCCCAATGGACAGAAATTCACCCCTTCACTTT.

This clone has just a few counts. V usage is TRBV7-8 and J usage is TRBJ2-1; D gene uncertain. The CDR3 is made up of 15 amino acids. The germline gives CDR1 SGHVS, CDR2 FQNEAQ. V lost 5 bases, J lost 0 bases, and 11 bases lay in between. The CDR3, as DNA: TGTGCCAGCAGCCTCATTCATAGCTCCTACAATGAGCAGTTCTTC. It is translated as CASSLIHSSYNEQFF. Together with reference TRBV7-8 and TRBJ2-1, the CDR3 gives the full variable domain: GAGVSQSPRYKVAKRGQDVALRCDPISGHVSLFWYQQALGQGPEFLTYFQNEAQLDKSGLPSDRFFAERPEGSVSTLKIQRTQQEDSAVYLCASSLIHSSYNEQFFGPGTRLTVL.

This clone showed up just once. This chain joins TRBV4-3 and TRBJ2-2, with 12 bases aligning to TRBD2. The CDR3 is 19 amino acids. The junction had 11 bases not matched to a gene; V was cut back by 0 bases and J by 6 bases. CDR1 LGHNA and CDR2 YSLEER come from the germline V gene. CDR3 sequence (DNA): TGCGCCAGCAGCCAAGATCCACCTCTAGCGGGGGGGTCGGCCGGGGAGCTGTTTTTT. Its translation: CASSQDPPLAGGSAGELFF.

The V gene is TRBV4-1, the J gene TRBJ2-5; 9 positions match TRBD2. The CDR3 is 17 residues long. From germline, CDR1 is MGHRA and CDR2 YSYEKL. J was trimmed by 1 base and V by 1 base; bases with no gene match: 7. The CDR3 is CASSQGLAGNLQETQYF. The CDR3 nucleotides are TGCGCCAGCAGCCAAGGGCTAGCGGGGAACCTCCAAGAGACCCAGTACTTC.

The CDR3: CASSAQVIRYDEAFF. DNA for the CDR3: TGTGCCAGCAGTGCACAGGTTATTCGGTACGATGAAGCTTTCTTT. V and J are TRBV2 and TRBJ1-1; D might be TRBD1 (5 bases). The length of the CDR3 is 15 residues. Trimming removed 4 bases from V and 7 bases from J, with 19 bases in between. Germline V gives CDR1 SNHLY, CDR2 FYNNEI.